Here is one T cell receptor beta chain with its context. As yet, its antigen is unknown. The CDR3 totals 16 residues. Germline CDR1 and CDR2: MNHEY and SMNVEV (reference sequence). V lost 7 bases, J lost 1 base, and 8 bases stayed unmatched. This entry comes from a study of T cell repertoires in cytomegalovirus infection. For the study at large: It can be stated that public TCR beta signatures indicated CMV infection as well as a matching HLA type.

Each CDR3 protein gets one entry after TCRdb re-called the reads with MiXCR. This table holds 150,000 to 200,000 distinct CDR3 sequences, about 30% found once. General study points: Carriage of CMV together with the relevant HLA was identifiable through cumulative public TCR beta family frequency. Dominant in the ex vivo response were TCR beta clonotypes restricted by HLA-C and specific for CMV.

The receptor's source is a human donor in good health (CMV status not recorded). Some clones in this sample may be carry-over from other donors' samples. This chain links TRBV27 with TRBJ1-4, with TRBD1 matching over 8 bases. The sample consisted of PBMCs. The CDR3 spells CASKRTGRETNEKLFF. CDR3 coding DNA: TGTGCCAGCAAAAGGACAGGGAGGGAAACTAATGAAAAACTGTTTTTT.